This is a list of T cell receptor beta chains from one sample in a study of cytomegalovirus exposure and HLA in healthy donors. Some clones are missing from TCRdb's copy, which holds only in-frame ones; the method was immunoSEQ multiplex PCR. Of roughly 200,000 clones listed, 75% to 90% were seen once; the top ten hold over 0.95%. The specimen sequenced was PBMCs. These TCRs come from a young woman in good health and CMV-seronegative. Both conserved end residues are trimmed from each CDR3.

TRBJ1-1	TRBV29-1	SAMGQMNTEAF
TRBJ1-2	TRBV5-6	ASSFPGVTYGYT
TRBJ2-7	TRBV9	ASSAGTTDEQY
TRBJ2-1	TRBV5-5	ASSPRDRGNEQF
TRBJ2-7	TRBV2	ASSDSYVQY
TRBJ2-5	TRBV2	ASRDRDRGQETQY
TRBJ2-2	TRBV5-6	ASSWGGQNTGELF
TRBJ2-5	TRBV9	ASSVARGVQETQY
TRBJ1-1	TRBV27	ASSLRQGGTEAF
TRBJ1-1	TRBV6-5	ASTMTGNTEAF
TRBJ1-1	TRBV6-1	ASKREGIVTEAF
TRBJ1-2	TRBV4-1	ASSQDRGGGYGYT
TRBJ1-1	TRBV27	ASSLVRGEAF
TRBJ2-1	TRBV4-1	ASSQDHGLALREQF
TRBJ1-2	TRBV30	AWRTQGAGYT
TRBJ1-1	TRBV6-6	ASSYQEGRTF
TRBJ2-2	TRBV2	ASRGLTGGIGELF
TRBJ2-1	TRBV27	ASTLQARGARYNEQF
TRBJ2-7	TRBV10-1	ASSESTRDTRTYEQY
TRBJ2-1	TRBV7-6	ASSYGLAPSNEQF
TRBJ1-2	TRBV27	ASSRGTGERGYT
TRBJ1-1	TRBV6-1	ASSPSADLTEAF
TRBJ2-5	TRBV6-5	ASSSFQETQY
TRBJ2-7	TRBV13	ASSLGNSGGMHEQY
TRBJ2-5	TRBV5-1	ASSRGLAGVFPETQY
TRBJ1-5	TRBV16	ASSHPSGQGDYQPQH
TRBJ2-7	TRBV12-1	ASSWGDPKPAYEQY
.	TRBV7-6	ASSFGLAGDYEQY
TRBJ1-1	TRBV10-1	ASSESIGQPNTEAF
TRBJ2-2	TRBV2	ASSEEGAPGELF
TRBJ2-3	TRBV5-8	ASSLSGGRDTQY
TRBJ2-7	TRBV11-2	ASSLGPGAYQQY
TRBJ2-5	TRBV7-9	ASSRGLAGEYETQY
TRBJ1-3	TRBV2	ASSGLRFSGNTIY
TRBJ1-6	TRBV27	ASSFKDRNSPLH
TRBJ2-1	TRBV2	ASSMSSWNEQF
TRBJ1-2	TRBV4-1	ASSLHSSGTGVSDRGYGYT
TRBJ1-3	TRBV5-1	ASSLEAGNRGNTIY
TRBJ1-1	TRBV2	ASIARVRRLNTEAF
TRBJ2-5	TRBV7-9	ASSLGLWETQY
TRBJ1-4	TRBV13	ASSLETNEKLF
TRBJ2-5	TRBV7-9	ASNKAGSQETQY
TRBJ1-5	TRBV27	ASRHGTGGGHQPQH
TRBJ1-1	TRBV9	ASSVAGTNSEAF
TRBJ1-6	TRBV7-2	ASSLGDRTNSPLH
TRBJ2-7	TRBV4-1	ASSYTSGGSYEQY
TRBJ2-3	TRBV6-5	ASRDSGSGTDTQY
TRBJ1-6	TRBV5-4	ASSLGAGRNNSPLH
TRBJ2-7	TRBV21-1	ASKSGGLYEQY
TRBJ2-3	TRBV5-1	ASSFGGGGNTDTQY
TRBJ1-1	TRBV9	ASSVGTGATEAF
TRBJ2-5	TRBV7-6	ASSSSPRPQETQY
TRBJ2-7	TRBV5-6	ASSFPQGAAYEQY
TRBJ1-2	TRBV19	ASSIPGWGYT
TRBJ2-2	TRBV7-6	ASSSRDPDIPTGELF
TRBJ2-3	TRBV11-3	ASSLGGLAGSAGDTQY
TRBJ1-1	TRBV7-2	ASTEGGVNTEAF
TRBJ1-2	TRBV6-5	ASRPYAGGSYGYT
TRBJ1-1	TRBV4-1	ASSQGGLRRTEAF
TRBJ1-5	TRBV19	ASSIAPNSNQPQH